The sequence of this TCR beta chain was determined in a study of T cell responses to AZD1222 COVID-19 vaccine. About this clone: No antigen is known for it.

The protocol was immunoSEQ multiplex PCR, while the TCRdb copy is restricted to in-frame clones and leaves out a portion. The data contain nearly 110,000 clones, almost 90% of them singletons. The study's findings and limits: The span of vaccine-associated CD4 TCRs extended across spike, with dominance at 160-218 and 743-854. Only 5 or 6 people who got AZD1222 tested seropositive at baseline.

This specimen consisted of peripheral blood, obtained on day 0 of AZD1222 vaccination. This TCR was sampled from an adult in good health.

The CDR3 here is CSASVSYEQYF. The CDR3 nucleotides are TGCAGTGCTAGCGTCTCCTACGAGCAGTACTTC. The V and J genes are TRBV20-1 and TRBJ2-7; D not certain. V lost 3 bases and J lost 0, with 3 bases in between. The CDR3 runs 11 residues. From germline, CDR1 is DFQATT and CDR2 SNEGSKA (reference sequence).